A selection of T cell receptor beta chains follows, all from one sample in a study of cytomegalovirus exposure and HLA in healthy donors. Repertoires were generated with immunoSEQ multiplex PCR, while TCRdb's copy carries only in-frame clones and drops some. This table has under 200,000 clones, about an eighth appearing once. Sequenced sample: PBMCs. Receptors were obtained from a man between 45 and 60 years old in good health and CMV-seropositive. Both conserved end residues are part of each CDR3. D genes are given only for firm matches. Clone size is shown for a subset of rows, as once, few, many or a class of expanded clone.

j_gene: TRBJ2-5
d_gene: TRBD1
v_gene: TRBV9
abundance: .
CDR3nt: TGTGCCAGCAGCAAGGGACAGGGTGGAGAGACCCAGTACTTC
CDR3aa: CASSKGQGGETQYF

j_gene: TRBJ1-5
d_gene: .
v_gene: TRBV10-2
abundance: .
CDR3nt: TGCGCCAGCACCGCGGTCACAGGGCCTGGTAATCAGCCCCAGCATTTT
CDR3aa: CASTAVTGPGNQPQHF

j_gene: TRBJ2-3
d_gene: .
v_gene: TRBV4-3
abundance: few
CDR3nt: TGCGCCAGCAGCCAAAGCAGGGGAGATACGCAGTATTTT
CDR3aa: CASSQSRGDTQYF

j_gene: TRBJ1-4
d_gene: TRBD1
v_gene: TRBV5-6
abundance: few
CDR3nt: TGTGCCACTTCAGGGGGCGGCCCGAGGGGTGAAAAACTGTTTTTT
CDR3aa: CATSGGGPRGEKLFF

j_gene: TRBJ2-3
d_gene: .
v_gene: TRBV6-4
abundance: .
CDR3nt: TGTGCCATTCCCCTGGGCCGCTCGGGCACAGATACGCAGTATTTT
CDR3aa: CAIPLGRSGTDTQYF

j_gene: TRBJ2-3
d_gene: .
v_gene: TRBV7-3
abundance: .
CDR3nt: TGTGCCAGCAGCTTAAACAGGCTAAGCACAGATACGCAGTATTTT
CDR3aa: CASSLNRLSTDTQYF

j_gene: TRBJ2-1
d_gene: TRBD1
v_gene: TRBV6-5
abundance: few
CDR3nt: TGTGCCAGCAGTGAGACAGGGGGTGCGCTTGAGCAGTTCTTC
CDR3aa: CASSETGGALEQFF

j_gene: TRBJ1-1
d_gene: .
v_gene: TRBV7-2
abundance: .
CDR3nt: TGTGCCAGCAGCTTGGGGCATCGGACGCAGAACACTGAAGCTTTCTTT
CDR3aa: CASSLGHRTQNTEAFF

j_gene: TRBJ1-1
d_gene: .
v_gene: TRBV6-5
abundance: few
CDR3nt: TGTGCCAGCAGTTACGGAGGGACGGGGAACACTGAAGCTTTCTTT
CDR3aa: CASSYGGTGNTEAFF

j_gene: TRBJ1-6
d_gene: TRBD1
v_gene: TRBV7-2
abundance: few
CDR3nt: TGTGCCAGCAGCTTATTTCTAAACAGGGGGAATTCACCCCTCCACTTT
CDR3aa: CASSLFLNRGNSPLHF

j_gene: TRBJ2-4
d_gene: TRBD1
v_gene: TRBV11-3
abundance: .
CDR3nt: TGTGCCAGCAGCTTATCACAGGGGATTCAGTACTTC
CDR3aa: CASSLSQGIQYF

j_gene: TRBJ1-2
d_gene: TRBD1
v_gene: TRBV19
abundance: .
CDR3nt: TGTGCCAGTACCGCAGGGGGCGGTCTCTATGGCTACACCTTC
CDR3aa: CASTAGGGLYGYTF

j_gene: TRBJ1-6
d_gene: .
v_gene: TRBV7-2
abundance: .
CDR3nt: TGTGCTACCGGTTCCTATAATTCACCCCTCCACTTT
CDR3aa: CATGSYNSPLHF

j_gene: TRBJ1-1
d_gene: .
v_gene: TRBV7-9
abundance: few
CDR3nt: TGTGCCAGCAGCCCGTGGGAGGGGAAAACTGAAGCTTTCTTT
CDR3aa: CASSPWEGKTEAFF